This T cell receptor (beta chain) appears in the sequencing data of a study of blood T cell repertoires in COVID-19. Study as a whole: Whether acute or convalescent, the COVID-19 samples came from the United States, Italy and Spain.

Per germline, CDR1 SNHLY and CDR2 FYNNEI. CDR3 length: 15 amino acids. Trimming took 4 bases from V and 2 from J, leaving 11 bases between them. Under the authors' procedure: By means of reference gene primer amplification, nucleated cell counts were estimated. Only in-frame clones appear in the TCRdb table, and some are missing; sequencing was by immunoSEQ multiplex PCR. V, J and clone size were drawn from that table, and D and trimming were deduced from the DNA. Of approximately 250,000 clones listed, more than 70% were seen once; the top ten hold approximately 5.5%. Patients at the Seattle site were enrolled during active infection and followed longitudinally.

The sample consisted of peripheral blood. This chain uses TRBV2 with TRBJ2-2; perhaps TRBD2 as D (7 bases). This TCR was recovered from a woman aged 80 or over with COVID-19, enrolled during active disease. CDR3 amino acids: CASSVSGGNTGELFF. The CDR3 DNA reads TGTGCCAGCAGTGTTTCGGGGGGCAACACCGGGGAGCTGTTTTTT.